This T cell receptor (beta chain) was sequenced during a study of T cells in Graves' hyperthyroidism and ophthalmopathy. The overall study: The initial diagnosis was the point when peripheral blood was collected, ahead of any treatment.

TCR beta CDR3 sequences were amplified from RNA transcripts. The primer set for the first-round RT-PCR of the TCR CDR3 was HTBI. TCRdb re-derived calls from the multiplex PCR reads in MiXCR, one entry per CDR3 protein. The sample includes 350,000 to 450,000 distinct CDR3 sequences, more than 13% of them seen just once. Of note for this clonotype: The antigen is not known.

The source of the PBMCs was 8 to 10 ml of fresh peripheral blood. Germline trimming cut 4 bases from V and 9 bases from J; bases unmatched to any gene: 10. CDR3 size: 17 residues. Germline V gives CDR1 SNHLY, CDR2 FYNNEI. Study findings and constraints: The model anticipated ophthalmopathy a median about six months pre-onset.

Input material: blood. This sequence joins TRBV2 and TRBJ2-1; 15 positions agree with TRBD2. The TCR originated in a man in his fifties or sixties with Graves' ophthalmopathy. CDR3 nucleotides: TGTGCCAGCAGTGTGGGGACTAGCGGGAGGATGGGGCTTGAGCAGTTCTTC. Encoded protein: CASSVGTSGRMGLEQFF.